This entry describes one T cell receptor beta chain. Antigen unknown. The donors were members of the validation cohort, which comprised 120 subjects and was separate from the first cohort of 670 or so subjects. The sample comes from a study of cytomegalovirus exposure and HLA in healthy donors. Generated by immunoSEQ multiplex PCR, the TCRdb table keeps only in-frame clones and is missing some. Among around 190,000 clones listed, about 82% were seen once. Whole-study findings and limits: In vitro checks showed that a few CMV-associated chains really do target CMV antigens. The study listed some 160 cytomegalovirus-associated TCR beta chains.

The TCR sequence derives from a woman aged 18 to 35 in good health and CMV-seronegative. Sequencing input: PBMCs.

CDR3 bases: TGTGCCTGGAGTTACGGGAGCTCTGGGGCCAACGTCCTGACTTTC. It codes for CAWSYGSSGANVLTF. V usage is TRBV30 and J usage is TRBJ2-6; a weak D match, TRBD2 (6 bases). The CDR3 is 15 amino acids. Germline CDR1 is GTSNPN and CDR2 is SVGIG (reference sequence). V shed 2 bases and J shed 0 bases, with 8 bases lying between them.